A selection of T cell receptor beta chains follows, all from one sample in a study of shared clonotypes between healthy human individuals. The data were produced by immunoSEQ multiplex PCR, yet TCRdb's version contains in-frame clones alone and is incomplete. Here the sample spans 2 million to 2.5 million clones, approximately 95% being singletons. Source material: naive CD4+ T cells sorted from blood. The receptors come from a young man in good health. Both conserved end residues are part of each CDR3. D genes are given only for firm matches. The size of a clone is reported for some rows only, either as once, few or many, or as a class for expanded clones.

d_call	j_call	v_call	clone_size	cdr3_aa	cdr3_nt
NA	TRBJ1-1	TRBV6-5	once	CASNRRGQPNTEAFF	TGTGCCAGCAACCGAAGAGGTCAGCCGAACACTGAAGCTTTCTTT
TRBD1	TRBJ1-2	TRBV10-3	NA	CAISADRDYGYTF	TGTGCCATCAGTGCCGACAGGGACTATGGCTACACCTTC
TRBD2	TRBJ2-7	TRBV4-1	NA	CASSQQSGRAYEQYF	TGCGCCAGCAGCCAACAAAGCGGGAGGGCCTACGAGCAGTACTTC
NA	TRBJ2-5	TRBV7-2	once	CASSFIGSGGETQYF	TGTGCCAGCAGCTTTATCGGGAGCGGAGGAGAGACCCAGTACTTC
TRBD2	TRBJ2-1	TRBV4-1	NA	CASTHLAGTPNEQFF	TGCGCCAGCACCCATCTAGCGGGGACCCCCAATGAGCAGTTCTTC
NA	TRBJ1-2	TRBV2	NA	CASSEAPGRGYTF	TGTGCCAGCAGTGAAGCACCGGGCCGCGGCTACACCTTC
NA	TRBJ1-4	TRBV7-9	NA	CASRGGNNEKLFF	TGTGCCAGCAGGGGTGGAAACAATGAAAAACTGTTTTTT
NA	TRBJ1-2	TRBV30	few	CAWSVLSGPRGGYTF	TGTGCCTGGAGTGTACTTTCCGGTCCTCGCGGTGGCTACACCTTC
TRBD1	TRBJ2-5	TRBV5-1	NA	CASSQDPTGGETQYF	TGCGCCAGCAGCCAAGACCCGACAGGGGGAGAGACCCAGTACTTC
NA	TRBJ2-1	TRBV1	NA	CTSSQDQASGSKKGSYNEQFF	TGCACCAGCAGCCAAGATCAGGCTAGCGGGAGTAAGAAGGGCTCCTACAATGAGCAGTTCTTC
NA	TRBJ2-3	TRBV7-2	NA	CASSYRRSTDTQYF	TGTGCCAGCAGCTATAGGCGTTCCACAGATACGCAGTATTTT